What follows are 18 T cell receptor beta chains derived from one specimen sequenced in a study of blood T cell repertoires in COVID-19. The assay was immunoSEQ multiplex PCR, and TCRdb's table has in-frame clones only and misses some. This sample has approximately 120,000 clones; about 88% occur once, and the top ten carry roughly 1.1%. Sequenced sample: peripheral blood. The receptors originated from an elderly woman with acute or convalescent COVID-19.

The CDR3 coding sequence is TGTGCCAGCGCTCGGGACAGGGTAAATGGAGAGCAGTACTTC. Its protein is CASARDRVNGEQYF. The chain couples TRBV6-5 to TRBJ2-7; the match to TRBD1 covers 9 bases. J lost 7 bases, V lost 8 bases, and 12 bases had no gene match. Germline-derived CDR1 and CDR2 are MNHEY and SVGAGI. CDR3 length equals 14 residues.

This chain uses TRBV5-6 with TRBJ2-5; D is uncertain. The CDR3 is 13 amino acids. The V end was cut by 0 bases, the J end by 5 bases, with 8 bases between. Germline V lookup: CDR1 SGHDT, CDR2 YYEEEE. DNA of the CDR3: TGTGCCAGCAGCTTGGGGTCTCGGGAGACCCAGTACTTC. Translating it yields CASSLGSRETQYF.

The chain combines TRBV4-2 with TRBJ1-4; the D gene is possibly TRBD1 (6 bases). The CDR3 is 15 residues long. CDR1 LGHNA and CDR2 YNFKEQ come from the germline V gene. Trimming took 3 bases from V and 6 from J, leaving 14 bases between them. The CDR3: CASSHKQGRDEKLFF. Here the CDR3 DNA reads TGTGCCAGCAGCCACAAACAGGGTCGGGATGAAAAACTGTTTTTT.

The CDR3 protein is CASSLWLSGNTIYF. The DNA for the CDR3 is TGTGCCAGCAGCTTGTGGCTCTCTGGAAACACCATATATTTT. V and J are TRBV11-2 and TRBJ1-3, with D hard to call. V dropped 3 bases and J dropped 0 bases, with 6 bases sitting between them. The CDR3 loop spans 14 amino acids. Germline values: CDR1 SGHAT, CDR2 FQNNGV.

The chain links TRBV28 to TRBJ1-6; the D gene is possibly TRBD1 (5 bases). The CDR3 runs 18 residues. Germline values: CDR1 MDHEN, CDR2 SYDVKM. V was clipped by 7 bases and J by 5 bases, with 24 bases between them. Here the CDR3 DNA reads TGTGCCAGCAACCTACATGGAGCTCGCGGGGGGGATAATTCACCCCTCCACTTT. This translates into CASNLHGARGGDNSPLHF.

The chain has TRBV3-1 (or the pseudogene TRBV3-2) and TRBJ2-5; 9 nucleotides agree with TRBD2. Per the germline V gene, CDR1 is LGHDT and CDR2 is YNNKEL (reference sequence). V was pared by 4 bases and J by 1 base, with 7 bases of the junction left unmatched. The CDR3 has 16 amino acids. CDR3 in DNA: TGTGCCAGCAGCCGAATAGCGGGGGTAACCCAAGAGACCCAGTACTTC. It yields the protein CASSRIAGVTQETQYF.

The rearrangement joins TRBV5-1 to TRBJ1-4; a weak D match, TRBD1 (5 bases). The CDR3 extends over 16 amino acids. The germline V gene has CDR1 SGHRS and CDR2 YFSETQ. Trimming took 0 bases from V and 4 from J, leaving 13 bases between them. The CDR3 protein is CASSLGGQGVNEKLFF. DNA for the CDR3: TGCGCCAGCAGCTTGGGTGGACAAGGGGTTAATGAAAAACTGTTTTTT.

V and J are TRBV27 and TRBJ1-2, with 10 bases fitting TRBD1. Per germline, CDR1 MNHEY and CDR2 SMNVEV (reference sequence). Losses at the gene ends were 5 bases for V and 5 bases for J; bases not matched to a gene: 11. The CDR3 runs 16 residues. CDR3 DNA sequence: TGTGCCAGCAGTCCAGCCGGGACAGGGGTTGTTTATGGCTACACCTTC. It yields the protein CASSPAGTGVVYGYTF.

This chain uses TRBV5-1 with TRBJ1-3; perhaps TRBD1 as D (5 bases). The V end was cut by 0 bases, the J end by 2 bases, with 12 bases between. The germline V gene has CDR1 SGHRS and CDR2 YFSETQ. The CDR3 length is 16 residues. The CDR3 coding sequence is TGCGCCAGCAGCTTGGGAGCAGGGCTAACTGGAAACACCATATATTTT. Protein sequence: CASSLGAGLTGNTIYF. Variable domain in full (rest from reference TRBV5-1 and TRBJ1-3): KAGVTQTPRYLIKTRGQQVTLSCSPISGHRSVSWYQQTPGQGLQFLFEYFSETQRNKGNFPGRFSGRQFSNSRSEMNVSTLELGDSALYLCASSLGAGLTGNTIYFGEGSWLTVV.

This chain joins TRBV27 and TRBJ1-1; 8 bases line up with TRBD1. Looked up from germline, CDR1 is MNHEY and CDR2 is SMNVEV (reference sequence). With 5 bases clipped from V and 6 bases from J, the junction kept 8 bases outside the gene matches. The CDR3 contains 14 residues. The CDR3 protein is CASSPDRVSAEAFF. The CDR3 DNA is TGTGCCAGCAGTCCGGACAGGGTAAGCGCTGAAGCTTTCTTT.

This chain links TRBV6-2 or TRBV6-3 with TRBJ1-2; D is perhaps TRBD1 (6 bases). The germline V gene has CDR1 MNHEY and CDR2 SVGEGT. V lost 6 bases and J lost 4, with 12 bases in between. This CDR3 region has 13 residues. The CDR3 protein is CASSLQGVYGYTF. The CDR3 region has the DNA TGTGCCAGCAGCTTACAGGGAGTCTATGGCTACACCTTC.

This clone was recorded a few times. The CDR3 loop is CASSQDGGGAHNEQFF. The CDR3 DNA sequence: TGTGCCAGCAGCCAAGATGGCGGGGGGGCCCACAATGAGCAGTTCTTC. The J gene is TRBJ2-1, the V gene TRBV4-2; 9 positions agree with TRBD2. V was clipped by 0 bases and J by 5 bases; unmatched bases: 5. This CDR3 is built from 16 residues. Germline CDR1 LGHNA, CDR2 YNFKEQ.

The chain uses TRBV6-5 and TRBJ2-5, with a tentative D call TRBD1 (6 bases). The CDR3 runs to 13 residues. The germline V gene encodes CDR1 MNHEY and CDR2 SVGAGI. V lost 7 bases and J 1 base, leaving 10 bases between the germline ends. The CDR3 loop is CASMGAFQETQYF. The CDR3, as DNA: TGTGCCAGCATGGGGGCTTTCCAAGAGACCCAGTACTTC.

Concerning this clone itself: Mismatch with germline at one junction end may stem from a read error. This chain connects TRBV27 to TRBJ2-7, with 9 bases aligning to TRBD1. The CDR3 consists of 15 residues. CDR1 MNHEY and CDR2 SMNVEV come from the germline V gene (reference sequence). CDR3 residues: CASRRPGQGSNEQYF. Written as DNA, the CDR3 is TGTGCCAGCAGAAGGCCGGGACAGGGCTCCAACGAGCAGTACTTC.

This clone was seen only once. V and J are TRBV3-1 (or the pseudogene TRBV3-2) and TRBJ1-1; no definite D call. This CDR3 spans 16 amino acids. Looked up from germline, CDR1 is LGHDT and CDR2 is YNNKEL (reference sequence). V was shortened by 1 base and J by 1 base, with 13 bases between the two germline ends. The CDR3 sequence is CASSQGLTQKNTEAFF. CDR3 in DNA: TGTGCCAGCAGCCAAGGTCTAACACAGAAGAACACTGAAGCTTTCTTT.

The chain uses TRBV27 and TRBJ2-3, with 10 bases matching TRBD2. The junction had 11 bases not matched to a gene; V was cut back by 5 bases and J by 3 bases. The CDR3 runs to 17 residues. Per germline, CDR1 MNHEY and CDR2 SMNVEV (reference sequence). The CDR3 reads CASSPSPPAGGTDTQYF. DNA for the CDR3: TGTGCCAGCAGTCCCTCCCCCCCAGCGGGAGGGACAGATACGCAGTATTTT.

The chain joins TRBV5-4 to TRBJ2-7; perhaps TRBD2 as D (5 bases). Germline CDR1 and CDR2: SGHNT and YYREEE (reference sequence). Trimming took off 0 bases at V and 0 bases at J, with 10 bases between the two ends. This CDR3 spans 15 amino acids. The CDR3 sequence is CASSLVGLASYEQYF. DNA of the CDR3: TGTGCCAGCAGCTTGGTTGGTCTAGCCTCCTACGAGCAGTACTTC.

The V and J genes are TRBV25-1 and TRBJ1-2; the D gene is possibly TRBD1 (5 bases). This CDR3 spans 12 amino acids. V was trimmed by 5 bases and J by 7 bases, leaving 11 bases between them. CDR1 is MGHDK and CDR2 is SYGVNS in the germline V gene. In nucleotides, the CDR3 is TGTGCCAGCAGTAATGGGGCGCTTGGCTACACCTTC. The encoded protein is CASSNGALGYTF.